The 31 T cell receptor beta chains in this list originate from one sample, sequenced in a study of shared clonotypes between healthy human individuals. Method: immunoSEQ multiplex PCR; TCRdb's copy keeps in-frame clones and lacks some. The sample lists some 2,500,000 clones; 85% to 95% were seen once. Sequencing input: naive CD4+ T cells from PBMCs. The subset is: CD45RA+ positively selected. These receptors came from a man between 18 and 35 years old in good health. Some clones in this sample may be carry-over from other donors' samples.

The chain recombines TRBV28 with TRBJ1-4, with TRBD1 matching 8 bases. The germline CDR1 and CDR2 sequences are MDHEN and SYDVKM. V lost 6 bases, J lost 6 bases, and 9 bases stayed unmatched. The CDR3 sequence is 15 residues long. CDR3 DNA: TGTGCCAGCAGCGCTAGGACAGGGTGGGATGAAAAACTGTTTTTT. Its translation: CASSARTGWDEKLFF.

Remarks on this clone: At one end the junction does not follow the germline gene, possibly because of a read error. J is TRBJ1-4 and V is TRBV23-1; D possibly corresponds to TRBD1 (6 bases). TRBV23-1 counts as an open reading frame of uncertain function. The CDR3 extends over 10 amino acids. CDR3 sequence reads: CASSPGTTLF. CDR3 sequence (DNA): TGCGCCAGCAGCCCCGGGACAACACTTTTT.

The CDR3 DNA reads as TGCGCCAGCAGTGAGTCCGGACGGGGTTTCTTT. Encoded protein: CASSESGRGFF. The chain uses TRBV10-2 and TRBJ1-1; no clear D gene. The CDR3 is made up of 11 amino acids. The germline CDR1 and CDR2 sequences are WSHSY and SAAADI. Trimming shortened V by 0 bases and J by 13 bases, and 9 bases separated the two germline ends.

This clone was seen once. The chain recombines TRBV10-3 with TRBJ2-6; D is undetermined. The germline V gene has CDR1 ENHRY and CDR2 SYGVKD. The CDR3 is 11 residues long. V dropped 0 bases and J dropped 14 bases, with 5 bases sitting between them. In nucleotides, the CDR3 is TGTGCCATCAGTGAGTCGGCCTTCCTGACTTTC. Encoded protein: CAISESAFLTF.

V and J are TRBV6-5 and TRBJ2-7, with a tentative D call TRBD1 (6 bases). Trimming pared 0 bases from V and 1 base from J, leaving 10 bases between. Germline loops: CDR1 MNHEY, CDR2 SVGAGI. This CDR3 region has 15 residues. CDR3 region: CASSYSGALSYEQYF. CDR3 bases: TGTGCCAGCAGTTACTCGGGGGCCCTATCCTACGAGCAGTACTTC.

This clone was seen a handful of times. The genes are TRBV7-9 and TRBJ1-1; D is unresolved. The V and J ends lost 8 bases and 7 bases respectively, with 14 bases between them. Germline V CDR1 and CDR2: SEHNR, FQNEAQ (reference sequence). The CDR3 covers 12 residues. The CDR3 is CASLALPGEAFF. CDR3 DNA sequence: TGTGCCAGCCTCGCCCTGCCAGGTGAAGCTTTCTTT.

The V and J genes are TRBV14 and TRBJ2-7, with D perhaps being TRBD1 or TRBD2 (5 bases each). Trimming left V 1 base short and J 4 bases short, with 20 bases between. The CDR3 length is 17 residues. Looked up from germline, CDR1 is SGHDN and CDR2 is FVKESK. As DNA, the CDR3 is TGTGCCAGCAGCCAAGGTTCGAGGCCCTTGGGGGAGTACGAGCAGTACTTC. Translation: CASSQGSRPLGEYEQYF.

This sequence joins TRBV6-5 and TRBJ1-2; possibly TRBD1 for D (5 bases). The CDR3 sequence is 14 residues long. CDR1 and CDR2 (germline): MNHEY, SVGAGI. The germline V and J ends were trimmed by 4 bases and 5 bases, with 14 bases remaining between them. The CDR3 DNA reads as TGTGCCAGCAGTTCTCCGGGGGGTGGATATGGCTACACCTTC. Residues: CASSSPGGGYGYTF.

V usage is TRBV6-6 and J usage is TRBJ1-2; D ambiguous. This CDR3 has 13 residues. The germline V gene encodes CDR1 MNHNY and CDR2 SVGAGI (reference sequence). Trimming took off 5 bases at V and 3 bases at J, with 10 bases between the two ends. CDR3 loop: CASSGTMDYGYTF. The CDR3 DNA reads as TGTGCCAGCAGTGGTACAATGGACTATGGCTACACCTTC.

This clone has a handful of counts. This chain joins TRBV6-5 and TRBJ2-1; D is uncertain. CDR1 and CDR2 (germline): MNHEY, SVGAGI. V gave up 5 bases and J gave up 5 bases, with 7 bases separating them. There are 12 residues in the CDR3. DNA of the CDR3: TGTGCCAGCAGTCGGATAGACAATGAGCAGTTCTTC. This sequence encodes CASSRIDNEQFF.

The CDR3 spells CAITSDREETQYF. DNA of the CDR3: TGTGCCATCACCTCGGACAGGGAAGAGACCCAGTACTTC. This chain connects TRBV10-3 to TRBJ2-5; 8 bases map to TRBD1. Germline V gene lookup returns CDR1 ENHRY and CDR2 SYGVKD. CDR3 size: 13 residues. Unmatched junction bases numbered 4, after V lost 7 bases and J lost 3 bases.

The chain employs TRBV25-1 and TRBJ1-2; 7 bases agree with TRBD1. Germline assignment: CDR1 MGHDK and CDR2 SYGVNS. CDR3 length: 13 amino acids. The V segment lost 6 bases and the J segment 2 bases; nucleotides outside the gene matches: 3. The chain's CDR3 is CASRETGNYGYTF. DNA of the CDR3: TGTGCCAGCAGGGAGACAGGGAACTATGGCTACACCTTC.

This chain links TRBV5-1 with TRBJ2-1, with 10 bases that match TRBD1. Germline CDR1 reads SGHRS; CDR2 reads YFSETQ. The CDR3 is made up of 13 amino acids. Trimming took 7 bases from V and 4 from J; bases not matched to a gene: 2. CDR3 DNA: TGCGCCAGCGGACAGGGGGTGTACAATGAGCAGTTCTTC. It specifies CASGQGVYNEQFF.

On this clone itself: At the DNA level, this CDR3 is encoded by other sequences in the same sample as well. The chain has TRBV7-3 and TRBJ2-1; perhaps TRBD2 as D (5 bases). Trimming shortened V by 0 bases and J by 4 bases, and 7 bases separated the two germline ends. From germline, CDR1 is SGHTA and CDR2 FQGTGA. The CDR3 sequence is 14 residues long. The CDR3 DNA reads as TGTGCCAGCAGCTTAACAGCGGCGTACAATGAGCAGTTCTTC. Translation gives CASSLTAAYNEQFF.

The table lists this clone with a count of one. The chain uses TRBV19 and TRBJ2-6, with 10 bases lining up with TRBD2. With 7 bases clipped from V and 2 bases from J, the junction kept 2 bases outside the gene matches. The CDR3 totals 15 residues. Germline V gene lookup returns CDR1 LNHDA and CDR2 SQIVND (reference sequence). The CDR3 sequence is CASTSGRAGANVLTF. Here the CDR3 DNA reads TGTGCCAGTACTAGCGGGAGAGCTGGGGCCAACGTCCTGACTTTC.

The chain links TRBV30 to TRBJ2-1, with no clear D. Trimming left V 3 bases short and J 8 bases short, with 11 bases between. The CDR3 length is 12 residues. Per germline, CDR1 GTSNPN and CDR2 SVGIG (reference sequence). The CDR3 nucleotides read TGTGCCTGGAGGGGCGTAGTAGATGAGCAGTTCTTC. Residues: CAWRGVVDEQFF. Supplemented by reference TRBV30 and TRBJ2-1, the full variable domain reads SQTIHQWPATLVQPVGSPLSLECTVEGTSNPNLYWYRQAAGRGLQLLFYSVGIGQISSEVPQNLSASRPQDRQFILSSKKLLLSDSGFYLCAWRGVVDEQFFGPGTRLTVL.

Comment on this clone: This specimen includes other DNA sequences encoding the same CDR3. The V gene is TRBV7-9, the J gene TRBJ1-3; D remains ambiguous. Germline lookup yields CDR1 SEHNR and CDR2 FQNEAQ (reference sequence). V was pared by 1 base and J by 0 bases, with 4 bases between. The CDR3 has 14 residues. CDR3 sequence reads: CASSLGLSGNTIYF. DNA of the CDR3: TGTGCCAGCAGCTTAGGCCTCTCTGGAAACACCATATATTTT.

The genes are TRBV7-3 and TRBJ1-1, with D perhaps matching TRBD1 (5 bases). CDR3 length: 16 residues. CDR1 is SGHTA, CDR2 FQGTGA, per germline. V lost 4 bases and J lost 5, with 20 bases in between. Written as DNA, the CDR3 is TGTGCCAGCAGCTCTTCTCCGAGCGGGGGATGGACTGAAGCTTTCTTT. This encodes CASSSSPSGGWTEAFF.

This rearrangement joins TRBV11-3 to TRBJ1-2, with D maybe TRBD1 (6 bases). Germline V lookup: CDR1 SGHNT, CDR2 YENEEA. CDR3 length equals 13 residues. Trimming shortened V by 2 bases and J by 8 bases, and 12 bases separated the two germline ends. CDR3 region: CASSLRGGQGYTF. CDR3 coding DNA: TGTGCCAGCAGCTTACGCGGGGGGCAGGGCTACACCTTC.

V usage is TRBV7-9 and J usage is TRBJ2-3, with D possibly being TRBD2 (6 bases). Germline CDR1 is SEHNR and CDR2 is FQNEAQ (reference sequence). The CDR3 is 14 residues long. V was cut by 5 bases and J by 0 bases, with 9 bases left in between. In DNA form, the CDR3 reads TGTGCCAGCAGCGCGGGGTCGAGCACAGATACGCAGTATTTT. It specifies CASSAGSSTDTQYF.

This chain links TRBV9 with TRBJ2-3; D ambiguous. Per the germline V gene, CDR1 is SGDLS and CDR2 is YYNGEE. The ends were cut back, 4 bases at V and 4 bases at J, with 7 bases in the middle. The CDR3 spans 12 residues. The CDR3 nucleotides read TGTGCCAGCAGCCTCCTATCAGATACGCAGTATTTT. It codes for CASSLLSDTQYF.

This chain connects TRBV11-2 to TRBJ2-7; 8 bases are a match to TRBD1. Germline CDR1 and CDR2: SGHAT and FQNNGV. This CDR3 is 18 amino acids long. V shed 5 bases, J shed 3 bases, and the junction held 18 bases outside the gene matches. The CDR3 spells CASSQRGRGLTTVYEQYF. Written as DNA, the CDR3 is TGTGCCAGCAGCCAGAGGGGCAGGGGGCTAACCACGGTCTACGAGCAGTACTTC.

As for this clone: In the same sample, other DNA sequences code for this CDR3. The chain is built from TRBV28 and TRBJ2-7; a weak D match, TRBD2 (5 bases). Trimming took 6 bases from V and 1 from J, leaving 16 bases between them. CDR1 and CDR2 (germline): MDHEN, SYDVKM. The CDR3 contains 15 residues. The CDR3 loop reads CASSPGGQTSYEQYF. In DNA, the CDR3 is TGTGCCAGCAGCCCAGGAGGCCAGACTTCCTACGAGCAGTACTTC. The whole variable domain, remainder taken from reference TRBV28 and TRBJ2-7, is DVKVTQSSRYLVKRTGEKVFLECVQDMDHENMFWYRQDPGLGLRLIYFSYDVKMKEKGDIPEGYSVSREKKERFSLILESASTNQTSMYLCASSPGGQTSYEQYFGPGTRLTVT.

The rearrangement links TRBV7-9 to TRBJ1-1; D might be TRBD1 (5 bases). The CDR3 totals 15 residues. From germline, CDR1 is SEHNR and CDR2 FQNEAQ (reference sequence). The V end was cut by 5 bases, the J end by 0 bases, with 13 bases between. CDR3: CASSTGRGMNTEAFF. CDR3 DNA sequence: TGTGCCAGCAGCACGGGACGGGGGATGAACACTGAAGCTTTCTTT.

In DNA form, the CDR3 reads TGTGCCAGCAGTGACAACGTGCTGGCGAACCCTGGAAACACCATATATTTT. It codes for CASSDNVLANPGNTIYF. This rearrangement joins TRBV6-1 to TRBJ1-3, with D uncertain. The germline V gene encodes CDR1 MNHNS and CDR2 SASEGT. Between the trimmed V and J ends, which lost 3 bases and 2 bases, there was a span of 17 bases. The CDR3 totals 17 residues.

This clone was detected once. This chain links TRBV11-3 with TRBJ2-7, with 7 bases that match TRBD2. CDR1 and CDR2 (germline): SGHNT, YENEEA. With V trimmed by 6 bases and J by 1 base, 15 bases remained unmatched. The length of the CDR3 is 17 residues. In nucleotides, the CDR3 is TGTGCCAGCAGACAAACGATCGGGGCTAGCGGATCCTACGAGCAGTACTTC. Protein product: CASRQTIGASGSYEQYF. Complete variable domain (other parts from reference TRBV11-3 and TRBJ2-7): EAGVVQSPRYKIIEKKQPVAFWCNPISGHNTLYWYLQNLGQGPELLIRYENEEAVDDSQLPKDRFSAERLKGVDSTLKIQPAELGDSAVYLCASRQTIGASGSYEQYFGPGTRLTVT.

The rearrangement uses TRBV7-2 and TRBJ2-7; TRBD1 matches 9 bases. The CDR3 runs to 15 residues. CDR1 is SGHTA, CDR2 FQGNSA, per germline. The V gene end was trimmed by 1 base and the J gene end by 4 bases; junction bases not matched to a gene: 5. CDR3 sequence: CASSLGTGEEYEQYF. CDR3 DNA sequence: TGTGCCAGCAGCTTAGGGACAGGGGAAGAGTACGAGCAGTACTTC.

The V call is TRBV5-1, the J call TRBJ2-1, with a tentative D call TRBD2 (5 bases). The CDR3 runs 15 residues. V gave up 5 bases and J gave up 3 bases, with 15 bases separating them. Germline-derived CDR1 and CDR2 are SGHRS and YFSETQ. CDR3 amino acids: CASRRELAGYNEQFF. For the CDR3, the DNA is TGCGCCAGCAGGAGGGAGCTGGCGGGCTACAATGAGCAGTTCTTC.

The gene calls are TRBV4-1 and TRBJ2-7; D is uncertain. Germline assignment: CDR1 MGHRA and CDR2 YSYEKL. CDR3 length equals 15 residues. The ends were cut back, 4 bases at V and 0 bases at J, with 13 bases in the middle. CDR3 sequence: CASSPPEYPSYEQYF. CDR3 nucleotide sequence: TGCGCCAGCAGCCCCCCGGAATACCCCTCCTACGAGCAGTACTTC.

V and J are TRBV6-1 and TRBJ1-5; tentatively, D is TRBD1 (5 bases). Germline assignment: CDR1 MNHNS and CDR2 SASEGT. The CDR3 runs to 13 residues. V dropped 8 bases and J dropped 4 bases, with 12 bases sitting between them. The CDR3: CASARDRNQPQHF. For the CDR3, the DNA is TGTGCCAGCGCCCGCGACAGAAATCAGCCCCAGCATTTT.

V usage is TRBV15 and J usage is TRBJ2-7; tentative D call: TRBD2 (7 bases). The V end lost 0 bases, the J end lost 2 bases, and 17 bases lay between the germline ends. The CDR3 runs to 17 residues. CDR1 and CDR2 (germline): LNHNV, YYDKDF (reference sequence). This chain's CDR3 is CATSRDLRTRGTYEQYF. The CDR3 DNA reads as TGTGCCACCAGCAGAGATCTGCGGACTAGGGGGACCTACGAGCAGTACTTC.